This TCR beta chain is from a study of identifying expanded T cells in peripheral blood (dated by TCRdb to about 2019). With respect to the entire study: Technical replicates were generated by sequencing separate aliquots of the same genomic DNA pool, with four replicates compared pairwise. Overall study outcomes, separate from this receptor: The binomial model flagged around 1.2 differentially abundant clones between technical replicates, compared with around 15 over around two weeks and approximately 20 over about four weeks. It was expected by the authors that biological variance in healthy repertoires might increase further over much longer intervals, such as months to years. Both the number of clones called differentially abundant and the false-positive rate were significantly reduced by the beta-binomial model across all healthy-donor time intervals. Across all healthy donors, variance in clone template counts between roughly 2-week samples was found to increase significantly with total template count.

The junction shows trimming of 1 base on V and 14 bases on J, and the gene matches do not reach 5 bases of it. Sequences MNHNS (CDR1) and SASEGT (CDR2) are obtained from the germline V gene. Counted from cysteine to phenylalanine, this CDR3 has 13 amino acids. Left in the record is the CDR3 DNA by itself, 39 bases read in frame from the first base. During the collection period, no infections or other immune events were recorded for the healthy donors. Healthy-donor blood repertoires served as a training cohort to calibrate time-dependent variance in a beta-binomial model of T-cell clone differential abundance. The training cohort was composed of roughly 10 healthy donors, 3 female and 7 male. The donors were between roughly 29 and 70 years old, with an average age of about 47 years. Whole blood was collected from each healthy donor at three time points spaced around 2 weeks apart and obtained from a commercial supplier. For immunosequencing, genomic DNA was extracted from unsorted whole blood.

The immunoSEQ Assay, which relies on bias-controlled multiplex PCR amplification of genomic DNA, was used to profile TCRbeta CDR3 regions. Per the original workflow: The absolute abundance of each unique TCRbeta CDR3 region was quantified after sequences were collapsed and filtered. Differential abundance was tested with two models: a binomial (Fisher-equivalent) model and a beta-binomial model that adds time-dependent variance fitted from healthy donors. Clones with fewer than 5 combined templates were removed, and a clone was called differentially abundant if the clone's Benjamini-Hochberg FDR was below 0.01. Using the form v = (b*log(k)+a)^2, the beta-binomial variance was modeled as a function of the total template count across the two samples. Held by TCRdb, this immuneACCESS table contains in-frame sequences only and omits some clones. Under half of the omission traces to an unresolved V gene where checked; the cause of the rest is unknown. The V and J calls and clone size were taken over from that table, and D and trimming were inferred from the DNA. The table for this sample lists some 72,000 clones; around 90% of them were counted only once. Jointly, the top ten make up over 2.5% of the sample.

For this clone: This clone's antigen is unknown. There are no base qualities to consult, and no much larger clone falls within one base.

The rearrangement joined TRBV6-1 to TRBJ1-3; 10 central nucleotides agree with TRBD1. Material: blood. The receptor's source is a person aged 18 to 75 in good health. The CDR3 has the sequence CASSEGVGTGVYF. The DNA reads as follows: TGTGCCAGCAGTGAAGGGGTGGGGACAGGGGTATATTTT.